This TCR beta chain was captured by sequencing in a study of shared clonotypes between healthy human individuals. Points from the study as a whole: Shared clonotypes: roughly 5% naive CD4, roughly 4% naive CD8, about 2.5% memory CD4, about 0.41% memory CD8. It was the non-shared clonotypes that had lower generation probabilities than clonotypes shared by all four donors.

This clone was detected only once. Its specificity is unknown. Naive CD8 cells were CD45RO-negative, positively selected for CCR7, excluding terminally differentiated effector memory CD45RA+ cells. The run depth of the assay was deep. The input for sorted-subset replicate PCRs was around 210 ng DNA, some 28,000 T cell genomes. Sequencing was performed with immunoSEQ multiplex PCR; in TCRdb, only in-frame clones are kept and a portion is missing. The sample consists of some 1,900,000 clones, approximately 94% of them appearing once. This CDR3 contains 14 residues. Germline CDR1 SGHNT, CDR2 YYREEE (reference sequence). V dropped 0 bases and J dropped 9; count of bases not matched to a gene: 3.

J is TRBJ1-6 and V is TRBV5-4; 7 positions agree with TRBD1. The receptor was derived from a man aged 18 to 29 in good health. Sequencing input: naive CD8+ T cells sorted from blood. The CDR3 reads CASSLGDSGSPLHF. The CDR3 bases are TGTGCCAGCAGCTTGGGGGACAGTGGTTCACCCCTCCACTTT.